The source of this TCR beta chain is a study of T cells in Graves' hyperthyroidism and ophthalmopathy. Researchers took RNA transcripts and amplified the TCR beta CDR3 regions from them. First-round RT-PCR with HTBI primers amplified the TCR CDR3 region. Each CDR3 protein gets one entry after TCRdb re-called the multiplex PCR reads with MiXCR. Of about 640,000 distinct CDR3 sequences in the sample, 20% were seen once. As to this clonotype: Its specificity is not known.

Study-wide findings and caveats: Most clonotypes that expanded in the thyroid above 0.001 also showed up in blood.

Among ophthalmopathy patients, the Clinical Activity Score reached at least 3, the NOSPECS grade reached at least 4, and duration remained under 3 months. The length of the CDR3 is 15 residues. V gave up 3 bases and J gave up 0 bases, with 9 bases separating them. The origin of this receptor is a man aged 25 to 45 with Graves' ophthalmopathy. V is TRBV12-3 or TRBV12-4 and J is TRBJ1-3; D might be TRBD1 (5 bases). Material: blood. CDR3 region: CASSFGAHSGNTIYF. CDR3 DNA: TGTGCCAGCAGTTTCGGGGCTCACTCTGGAAACACCATATATTTT.